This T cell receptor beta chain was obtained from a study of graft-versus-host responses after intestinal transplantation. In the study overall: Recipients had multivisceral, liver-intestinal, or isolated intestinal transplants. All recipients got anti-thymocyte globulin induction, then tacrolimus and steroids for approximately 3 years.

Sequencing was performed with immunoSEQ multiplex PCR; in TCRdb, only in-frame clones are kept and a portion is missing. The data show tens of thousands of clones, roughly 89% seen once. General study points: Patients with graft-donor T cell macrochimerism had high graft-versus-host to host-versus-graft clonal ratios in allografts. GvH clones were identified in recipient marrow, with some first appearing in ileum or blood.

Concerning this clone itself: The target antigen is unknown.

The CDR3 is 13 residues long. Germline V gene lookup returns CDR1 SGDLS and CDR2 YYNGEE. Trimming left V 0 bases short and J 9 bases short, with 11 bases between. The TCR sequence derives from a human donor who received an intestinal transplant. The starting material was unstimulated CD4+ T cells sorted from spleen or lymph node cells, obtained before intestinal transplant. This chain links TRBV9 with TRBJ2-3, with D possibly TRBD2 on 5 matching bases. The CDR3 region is CASSVELGGTQYF. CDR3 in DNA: TGTGCCAGCAGCGTAGAGCTAGGCGGGACGCAGTATTTT.